At least ten counts were recorded for the clone carrying this T cell receptor beta chain. Antigen: not known. V lost 4 bases, J lost 3 bases, and 12 bases lay in between. CDR1 is SQVTM and CDR2 is ANQGSEA in the germline V gene. The length of the CDR3 is 13 residues. The sample belongs to a study of T cell repertoires in cytomegalovirus infection. Study-wide context: Indicated by public TCR beta signatures were CMV infection and matching HLA type.

Overall study findings and caveats: In two of eight donors, the top clonotype was HLA-C-restricted CMV-specific.

MiXCR, run by TCRdb on the reads, gives a single entry per CDR3 protein. In the table there are 110,000 to 150,000 distinct CDR3 sequences, about 6% of which are singletons. The sequence was collected from a human donor in good health (CMV status not recorded). Some clones in this sample may be carry-over from other donors' samples. This chain joins TRBV29-1 and TRBJ1-2, with D possibly TRBD1 on 5 matching bases. Sequences were obtained from PBMCs. In nucleotides, the CDR3 is TGCAGCGTTGCCCAGGGCCTCGACTATGGCTACACCTTC. Encoded protein: CSVAQGLDYGYTF. The whole variable domain, filled in from reference TRBV29-1 and TRBJ1-2, reads SAVISQKPSRDICQRGTSLTIQCQVDSQVTMMFWYRQQPGQSLTLIATANQGSEATYESGFVIDKFPISRPNLTFSTLTVSNMSPEDSSIYLCSVAQGLDYGYTFGSGTRLTVV.